Listed below are T cell receptor beta chains from one sample, sequenced in a study of T cells in Graves' hyperthyroidism and ophthalmopathy. MiXCR, applied by TCRdb to the multiplex PCR reads, yields one record per CDR3 protein. The table lists roughly 800,000 distinct CDR3 sequences, 35% to 45% of them singletons. Sequencing input: blood. These receptors were collected from a man in his late teens or twenties with Graves' hyperthyroidism. The CDR3 runs from the conserved cysteine through the conserved F or W. Fields, in order: J gene, V gene, CDR3 length, clone size, D gene, CDR3 protein, CDR3 DNA. D genes are given only for firm matches. A clone size is listed for some rows: how often the clone was seen (once, few, many), or a class if it is expanded.

TRBJ2-2,TRBV4-3,14,.,.,CASSQQAGTGELFF,TGCGCCAGCAGCCAGCAGGCAGGGACCGGGGAGCTGTTTTTT
TRBJ2-7,TRBV7-8,13,few,.,CASSFNPLYEQYF,TGTGCCAGCAGCTTCAATCCTCTCTACGAGCAGTACTTC
TRBJ1-2,TRBV6-5,14,once,TRBD1,CASSNPGQGYGCTF,TGTGCCAGCAGTAACCCGGGACAGGGCTATGGCTGCACCTTC
TRBJ2-2,TRBV5-1,14,few,.,CASSLTLNTGELFF,TGTGCCAGCAGCTTGACCTTGAACACCGGGGAGCTGTTTTTT
TRBJ1-4,TRBV10-3,14,many,TRBD1,CAISEPGQNEKLFF,TGTGCCATCAGTGAGCCGGGACAGAATGAAAAACTGTTTTTT
TRBJ2-3,TRBV7-2,13,.,TRBD1,CASSSTGKDTQYF,TGTGCCAGCAGCTCGACAGGGAAAGATACGCAGTATTTT
TRBJ1-5,TRBV12-3/TRBV12-4,15,.,.,CASSFSGPGNQPQHF,TGTGCCAGCAGTTTCTCGGGGCCAGGCAATCAGCCCCAGCATTTT
TRBJ1-1,TRBV6-2/TRBV6-3,15,few,TRBD1,CASSYSGRGPTEAFF,TGTGCCAGCAGTTACTCTGGCAGGGGGCCCACTGAAGCTTTCTTT
TRBJ2-7,TRBV7-9,14,many,.,CASSLGGSLYEQYF,TGTGCCAGCAGCTTAGGAGGGAGTCTCTACGAGCAGTACTTC
TRBJ1-2,TRBV9,18,few,TRBD1,CASSFNRDRGLRYDGYTF,TGTGCCAGCAGCTTTAACCGGGACAGGGGGCTTCGATATGATGGCTACACCTTC
TRBJ1-1,TRBV9,15,.,.,CASSVELAGKTEAFF,TGTGCCAGCAGCGTCGAACTAGCGGGGAAGACTGAAGCTTTCTTT
TRBJ2-7,TRBV12-3/TRBV12-4,14,few,TRBD2,CASRLAGDREEQYF,TGTGCCAGCAGATTAGCGGGAGATCGGGAAGAGCAGTACTTC
TRBJ2-3,TRBV29-1,13,few,TRBD1,CSVGAGGTDTQYF,TGCAGCGTTGGGGCAGGGGGAACGGATACGCAGTATTTT
TRBJ2-7,TRBV10-2,15,few,TRBD1,CASSAPAGGDYEQYF,TGCGCCAGCAGTGCACCTGCAGGGGGAGATTACGAGCAGTACTTC
TRBJ1-6,TRBV7-2,13,.,.,CASSLGEYSLLHF,TGTGCCAGCAGCTTAGGCGAATATTCACTCCTCCACTTT
TRBJ1-2,TRBV29-1,10,.,.,CSRTPSGYTF,TGCAGCCGGACACCAAGTGGCTACACCTTC
TRBJ1-4,TRBV15,16,many,.,CATSRDRGAGEEKLFF,TGTGCCACCAGCAGAGATCGGGGGGCTGGTGAGGAAAAACTGTTTTTT
TRBJ2-7,TRBV20-1,14,.,.,CSAPRGDYIYEQYF,TGCAGTGCTCCAAGGGGGGACTACATCTACGAGCAGTACTTC
TRBJ1-1,TRBV7-2,12,few,.,CASSSGGDMAFF,TGTGCCAGCAGCAGTGGAGGGGATATGGCTTTCTTT
TRBJ1-3,TRBV5-1,15,.,.,CASTFTGQYINTIYF,TGTGCCAGCACCTTTACTGGACAGTACATAAACACCATATATTTT
TRBJ2-5,TRBV29-1,14,.,TRBD2,CSVASGGYQETQYF,TGCAGCGTTGCTAGCGGGGGGTACCAAGAGACCCAGTACTTC
TRBJ1-2,TRBV7-3,13,many,.,CASSLLGNYGYTF,TGTGCCAGCAGCTTACTAGGGAACTATGGCTACACCTTC
TRBJ1-1,TRBV13,13,few,.,CASEGRTNTEAFF,TGTGCCAGCGAGGGACGGACGAACACTGAAGCTTTCTTT
TRBJ2-5,TRBV7-9,12,many,.,CASIDRAETQYF,TGTGCCAGCATCGACCGTGCAGAGACCCAGTACTTC
TRBJ1-1,TRBV7-9,11,many,.,CASSEGTEAFF,TGTGCCAGCAGTGAGGGGACTGAAGCTTTCTTT
TRBJ1-4,TRBV10-3,13,.,TRBD1,CAISEQGRGKLFF,TGTGCCATCAGTGAACAGGGGAGGGGAAAACTGTTTTTT
TRBJ1-1,TRBV29-1,12,many,.,CSVGDPNTEAFF,TGCAGCGTAGGGGACCCGAACACTGAAGCTTTCTTT
TRBJ2-4,TRBV29-1,13,.,.,CSVGDRAKNIQYF,TGCAGCGTGGGCGACAGGGCCAAAAACATTCAGTACTTC
TRBJ1-1,TRBV5-4,16,.,.,CASSSILGRGNTEAFF,TGTGCCAGCAGCTCCATTTTGGGGCGGGGGAACACTGAAGCTTTCTTT
TRBJ1-6,TRBV10-3,14,.,TRBD1,CATGTGEGNSPLHF,TGTGCCACCGGGACAGGGGAGGGAAATTCACCCCTCCACTTT
TRBJ1-4,TRBV4-1,12,.,.,CASSQTGRLVFF,TGCGCCAGCAGCCAAACGGGTCGCCTGGTGTTTTTT
TRBJ1-4,TRBV2,14,many,.,CASSPQGVGEKLFF,TGTGCCAGCAGTCCCCAGGGTGTAGGGGAAAAACTGTTTTTT
TRBJ2-7,TRBV7-6,15,.,.,CASSPNSLSSYGQYF,TGTGCCAGCAGCCCCAACTCCCTGAGCTCCTACGGGCAGTACTTC
TRBJ2-5,TRBV20-1,13,.,.,CSARSGTGETQYF,TGCAGTGCTAGGAGTGGGACCGGGGAGACCCAGTACTTC
TRBJ1-5,TRBV7-9,13,many,.,CASSLTEGQPQHF,TGTGCCAGCAGCTTAACCGAGGGTCAGCCCCAGCATTTT
TRBJ1-4,TRBV6-5,16,.,TRBD1,CASSGQGGATNEKLFF,TGTGCCAGCAGCGGACAGGGAGGGGCAACTAATGAAAAACTGTTTTTT
TRBJ1-1,TRBV12-3/TRBV12-4,14,.,.,CAGSLDSWNTEAFF,TGTGCCGGCAGTTTAGATTCATGGAACACTGAAGCTTTCTTT
TRBJ1-6,TRBV2,13,.,.,CASSPHSNSPLHF,TGTGCCAGCTCGCCCCACAGCAATTCACCCCTCCACTTT
TRBJ2-7,TRBV10-3,16,many,.,CAISEPDSLSSYEQYF,TGTGCCATCAGTGAGCCCGACAGCCTGAGCTCCTACGAGCAGTACTTC
TRBJ2-7,TRBV6-1,13,.,TRBD1,CALSRDRGHEQYF,TGTGCTTTATCCCGGGACAGGGGGCACGAGCAGTACTTC
TRBJ2-7,TRBV29-1,13,.,TRBD1,CSVAFQGADEQYF,TGCAGCGTCGCGTTCCAGGGGGCTGACGAGCAGTACTTC
TRBJ1-1,TRBV3-1,13,.,.,CASSQTALTEAFF,TGTGCCAGCAGCCAGACAGCTTTAACTGAAGCTTTCTTT
TRBJ2-6,TRBV6-4,15,many,.,CASSVESSGANVLTF,TGTGCCAGCAGCGTCGAGAGCTCTGGGGCCAACGTCCTGACTTTC
TRBJ2-3,TRBV15,13,.,.,CATSSGVADTQYF,TGTGCCACCAGCAGTGGAGTCGCAGATACGCAGTATTTT
TRBJ1-2,TRBV10-3,14,many,.,CAISEGTSAYGYTF,TGTGCCATCAGTGAGGGGACCTCCGCCTATGGCTACACCTTC